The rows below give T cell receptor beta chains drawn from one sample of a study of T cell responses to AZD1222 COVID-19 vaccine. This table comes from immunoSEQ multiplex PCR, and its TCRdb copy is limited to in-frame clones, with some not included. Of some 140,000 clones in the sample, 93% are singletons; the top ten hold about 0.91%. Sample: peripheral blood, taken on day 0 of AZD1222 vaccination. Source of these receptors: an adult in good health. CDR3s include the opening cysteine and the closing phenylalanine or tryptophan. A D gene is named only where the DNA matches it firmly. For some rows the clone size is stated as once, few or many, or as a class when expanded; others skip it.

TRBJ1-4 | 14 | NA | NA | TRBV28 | TGTGCCAGCAGTTTCCTCGGGGCGGGTGAAAAACTGTTTTTT | CASSFLGAGEKLFF
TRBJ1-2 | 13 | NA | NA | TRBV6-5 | TGTGCCAGCAGCCGGGACCCCAACTATGGCTACACCTTC | CASSRDPNYGYTF
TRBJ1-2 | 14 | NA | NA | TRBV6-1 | TGTGCCAGCAGTGAGGTACACGGTGACTATGGCTACACCTTC | CASSEVHGDYGYTF
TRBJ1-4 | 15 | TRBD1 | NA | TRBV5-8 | TGTGCCAGCAGTCACTACAGGGGAATTAAAGAAAAACTGTTTTTT | CASSHYRGIKEKLFF
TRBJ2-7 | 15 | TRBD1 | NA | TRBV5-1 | TGCGCCAGCAGCTTCACCGGGACAGGGGTCTACGAGCAGTACTTC | CASSFTGTGVYEQYF
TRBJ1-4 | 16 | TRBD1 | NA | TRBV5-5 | TGTGCCAGCAGCTGGACAGGGAGCATCACTAATGAAAAACTGTTTTTT | CASSWTGSITNEKLFF
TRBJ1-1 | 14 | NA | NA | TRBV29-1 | TGCAGCGTTGAAGATAGATACTCCAGGGAGGGAGCTTTCTTT | CSVEDRYSREGAFF
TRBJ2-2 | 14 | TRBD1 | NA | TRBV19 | TGTGCCAGTAAGGGACAGCGAAGCACCGGGGAGCTGTTTTTT | CASKGQRSTGELFF
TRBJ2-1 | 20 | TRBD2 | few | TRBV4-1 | TGCGCCAGCAGCCAAGTTCACAGCGGGGGGGATCAGAGCTCCTACAATGAGCAGTTCTTC | CASSQVHSGGDQSSYNEQFF
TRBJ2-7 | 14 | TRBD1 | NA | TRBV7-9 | TGTGCCAGCGTCCGGACAGGGGTCTCCTACGAGCAGTACTTC | CASVRTGVSYEQYF
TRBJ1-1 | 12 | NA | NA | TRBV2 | TGTGCCAGCAGTACCGGGGGGTATGAAGCTTTCTTT | CASSTGGYEAFF
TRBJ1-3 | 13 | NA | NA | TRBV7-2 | TGTGCCAGCAGCTTCACCCCTGGAAACACCATATATTTT | CASSFTPGNTIYF
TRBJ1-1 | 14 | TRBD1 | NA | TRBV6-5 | TGTGCCAGCAGCCTCTACAGGGGAGACACTGAAGCTTTCTTT | CASSLYRGDTEAFF
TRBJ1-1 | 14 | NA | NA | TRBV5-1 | TGCGCCAGCAGCTTAACCACGAGAAACACTGAAGCTTTCTTT | CASSLTTRNTEAFF
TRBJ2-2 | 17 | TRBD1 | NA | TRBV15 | TGTGCCACCAGCAGAGTTGTGGACAGGGGGGACACCGGGGAGCTGTTTTTT | CATSRVVDRGDTGELFF
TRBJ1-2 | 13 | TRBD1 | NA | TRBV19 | TGTGCCAGTTGGGGACAGGGGGCAAGTGGCTACACCTTC | CASWGQGASGYTF
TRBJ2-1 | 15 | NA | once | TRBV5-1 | TGCGCCAGCAGCTCGGCGGGGGCAGGGTACAATGAGCAGTTCTTC | CASSSAGAGYNEQFF
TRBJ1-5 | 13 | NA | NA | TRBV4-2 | TGTGCCAGCAGCCATGCGGCCGTTCAGCCCCAGCATTTT | CASSHAAVQPQHF
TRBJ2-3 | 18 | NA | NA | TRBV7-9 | TGTGCCAGCAGCTTACCGGGACGTGTGTCCTATACACTAGATACGCAGTATTTT | CASSLPGRVSYTLDTQYF
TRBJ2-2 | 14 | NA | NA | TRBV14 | TGTGCCAGCAGCGTATTAAGGGCCGGCGGGGAGCTGTTTTTT | CASSVLRAGGELFF
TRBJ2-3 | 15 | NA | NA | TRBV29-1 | TGCAGCGTTCTGGGGCGGGTCCTTAACACAGATACGCAGTATTTT | CSVLGRVLNTDTQYF
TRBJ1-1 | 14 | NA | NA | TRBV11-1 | TGTGCCAGCAGCCTCGTCGGGGGTCGGACTGAAGCTTTCTTT | CASSLVGGRTEAFF
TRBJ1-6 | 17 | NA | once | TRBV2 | TGTGCCAGCAGTCGCACAGGGTCCCGGATCGTGAATTCACCCCTCCACTTT | CASSRTGSRIVNSPLHF
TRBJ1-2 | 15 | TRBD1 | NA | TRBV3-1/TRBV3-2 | TGTGCCAGCAGCCAGCCCAGACAGGGGGTCTATGGCTACACCTTC | CASSQPRQGVYGYTF
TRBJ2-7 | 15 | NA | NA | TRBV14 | TGTGCCAGCAGCCGAGCTCCCGGGACTTACTACGAGCAGTACTTC | CASSRAPGTYYEQYF
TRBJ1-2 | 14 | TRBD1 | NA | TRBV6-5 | TGTGCCAGCACCGGACAGGGGAAAAACTATGGCTACACCTTC | CASTGQGKNYGYTF
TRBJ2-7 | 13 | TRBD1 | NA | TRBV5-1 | TGCGCCAGCAGCTCCCGACAGGGATACGAGCAGTACTTC | CASSSRQGYEQYF
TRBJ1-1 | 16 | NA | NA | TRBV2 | TGTGCCAGCAGTGATGGCCTTCACGGCAGGAACACTGAAGCTTTCTTT | CASSDGLHGRNTEAFF
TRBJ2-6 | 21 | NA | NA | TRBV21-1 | TGTGCCAGCACCCGTAGTGGCATCCGGGACAGATTAGTCTCTGGGGCCAACGTCCTGACTTTC | CASTRSGIRDRLVSGANVLTF
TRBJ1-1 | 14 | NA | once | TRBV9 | TGTGCCAGCAGCGTAGTAGTAGGGAACACTGAAGCTTTCTTT | CASSVVVGNTEAFF
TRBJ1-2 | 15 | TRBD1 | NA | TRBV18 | TGTGCCAGCTCATCGAACCGGGACAGGGGGCCTGACTACACCTTC | CASSSNRDRGPDYTF
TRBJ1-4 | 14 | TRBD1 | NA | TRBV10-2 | TGCGCCAGCAAACTCGACAGGGAAGGGGAAAAACTGTTTTTT | CASKLDREGEKLFF
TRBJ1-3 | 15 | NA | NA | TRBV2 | TGTGCCAGCATTGATGGACAGTTTTTTGGAAACACCATATATTTT | CASIDGQFFGNTIYF
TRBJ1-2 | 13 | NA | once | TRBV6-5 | TGTGCCAGCAGCCCACGAGAAGACTATGGCTACACCTTC | CASSPREDYGYTF
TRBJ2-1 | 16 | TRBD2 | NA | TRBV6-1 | TGTGCCAGCAGTGAAGCGACTAGCCGGTCCTACAATGAGCAGTTCTTC | CASSEATSRSYNEQFF
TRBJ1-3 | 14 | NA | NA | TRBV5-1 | TGCGCCAGCAGCCCGGGCCGGGCCGGAAACACCATATATTTT | CASSPGRAGNTIYF
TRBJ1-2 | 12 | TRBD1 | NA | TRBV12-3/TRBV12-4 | TGTGCCAGCAGCGGGACAGAGAAGGGCTACACCTTC | CASSGTEKGYTF